Listed here are 2 T cell receptor beta chains from one sample, sequenced in a study of post-analysis software for immune sequencing data (dated by TCRdb to about 2015). The study at large found these results: Significantly higher frequencies in patients than in controls were found for about five TRBV segments, including TRBV5-6, TRBV5-1 and TRBV20-1.

The method was PCR. Sequencing was performed on an Illumina HiSeq 2500. To reduce PCR and sequencing biases, unique molecular identifiers were incorporated into the TCR beta cDNA libraries. TCRdb reworked the public reads: Q25 trimming with fastp, MiXCR clone assembly, productive beta chains retained. Rows with a matching CDR3 protein are joined into one entry that keeps the most common DNA and genes. This sample gives approximately 250,000 distinct CDR3 sequences in total; less than 40% of them show up just once. The ten largest clones take up 4% to 6% of the sample. Their target antigens are unknown. Sequences were obtained from blood. The receptors were sampled from a girl between 5 and 17 years old with multiple sclerosis.

The chain recombines TRBV5-1 with TRBJ2-7; 8 bases agree with TRBD2. Per germline, CDR1 SGHRS and CDR2 YFSETQ. The length of the CDR3 is 14 residues. Trimming at V came to 3 bases and at J to 1 base, leaving 3 bases not matched to a gene. Here the CDR3 reads CASSSGGSSYEQYF. The CDR3 coding sequence is TGCGCCAGCAGCTCGGGGGGGTCTTCCTACGAGCAGTACTTC.

This clonotype was observed a few times. This rearrangement joins TRBV27 to TRBJ1-1; D not certain. The CDR3 is 13 residues long. The germline V gene encodes CDR1 MNHEY and CDR2 SMNVEV (reference sequence). V was pared by 3 bases and J by 1 base, with 6 bases between. The CDR3, as DNA: TGTGCCAGCAGTTTTCGACAGAACACTGAAGCTTTCTTT. Protein product: CASSFRQNTEAFF.